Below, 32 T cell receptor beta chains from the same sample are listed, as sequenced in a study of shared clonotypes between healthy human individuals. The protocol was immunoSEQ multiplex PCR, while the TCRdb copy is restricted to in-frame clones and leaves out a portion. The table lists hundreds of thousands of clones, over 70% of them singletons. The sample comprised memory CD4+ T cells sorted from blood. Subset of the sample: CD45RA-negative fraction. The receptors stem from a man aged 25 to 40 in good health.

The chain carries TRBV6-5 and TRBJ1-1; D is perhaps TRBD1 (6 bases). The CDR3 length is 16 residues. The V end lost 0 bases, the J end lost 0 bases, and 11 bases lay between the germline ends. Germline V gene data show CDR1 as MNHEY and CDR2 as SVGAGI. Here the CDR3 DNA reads TGTGCCAGCAGTTACTCGGGGGCAATCTTGAACACTGAAGCTTTCTTT. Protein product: CASSYSGAILNTEAFF.

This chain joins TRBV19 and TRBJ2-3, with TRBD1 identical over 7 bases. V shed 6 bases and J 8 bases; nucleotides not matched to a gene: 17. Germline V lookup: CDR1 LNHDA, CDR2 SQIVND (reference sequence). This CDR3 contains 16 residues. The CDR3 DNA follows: TGTGCCAGTAGCCGACAGGGAAATGGTGGGTCCGGTACGCAGTATTTT. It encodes CASSRQGNGGSGTQYF. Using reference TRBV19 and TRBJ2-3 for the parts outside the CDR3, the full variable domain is DGGITQSPKYLFRKEGQNVTLSCEQNLNHDAMYWYRQDPGQGLRLIYYSQIVNDFQKGDIAEGYSVSREKKESFPLTVTSAQKNPTAFYLCASSRQGNGGSGTQYFGPGTRLTVL.

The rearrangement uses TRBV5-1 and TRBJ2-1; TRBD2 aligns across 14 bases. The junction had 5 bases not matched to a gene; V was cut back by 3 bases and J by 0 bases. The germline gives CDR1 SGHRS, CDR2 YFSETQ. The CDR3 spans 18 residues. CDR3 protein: CASSSRLAGGSSYNEQFF. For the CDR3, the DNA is TGCGCCAGCAGCTCCCGACTAGCGGGGGGGAGCTCCTACAATGAGCAGTTCTTC.

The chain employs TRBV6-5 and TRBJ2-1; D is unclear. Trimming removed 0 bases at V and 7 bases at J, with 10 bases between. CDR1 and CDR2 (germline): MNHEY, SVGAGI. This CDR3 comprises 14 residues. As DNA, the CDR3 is TGTGCCAGCAGTTACTCCAGGTCAAAGAATGAGCAGTTCTTC. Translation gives CASSYSRSKNEQFF.

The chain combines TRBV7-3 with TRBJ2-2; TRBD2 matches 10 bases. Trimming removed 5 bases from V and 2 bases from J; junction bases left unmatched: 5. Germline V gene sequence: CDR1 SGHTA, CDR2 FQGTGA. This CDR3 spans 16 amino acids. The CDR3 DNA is TGTGCCAGCAGCCAGGGACTAGCGATTAACACCGGGGAGCTGTTTTTT. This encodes CASSQGLAINTGELFF.

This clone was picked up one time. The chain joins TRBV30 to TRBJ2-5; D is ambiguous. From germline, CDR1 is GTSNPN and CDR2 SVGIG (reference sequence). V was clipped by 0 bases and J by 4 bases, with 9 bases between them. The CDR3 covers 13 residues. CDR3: CAWSVPPPETQYF. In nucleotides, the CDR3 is TGTGCCTGGAGTGTACCCCCCCCAGAGACCCAGTACTTC.

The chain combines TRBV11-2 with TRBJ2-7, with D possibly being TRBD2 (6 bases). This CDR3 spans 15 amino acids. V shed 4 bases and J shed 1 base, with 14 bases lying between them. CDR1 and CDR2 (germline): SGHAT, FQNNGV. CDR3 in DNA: TGTGCCAGCAGCTCTCTCGGGGGAAAGTCCTACGAGCAGTACTTC. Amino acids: CASSSLGGKSYEQYF.

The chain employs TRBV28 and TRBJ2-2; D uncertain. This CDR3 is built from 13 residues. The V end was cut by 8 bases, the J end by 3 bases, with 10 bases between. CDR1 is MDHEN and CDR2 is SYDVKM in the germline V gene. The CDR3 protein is CASLKRDTGELFF. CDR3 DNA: TGTGCCAGCTTGAAGAGAGACACCGGGGAGCTGTTTTTT.

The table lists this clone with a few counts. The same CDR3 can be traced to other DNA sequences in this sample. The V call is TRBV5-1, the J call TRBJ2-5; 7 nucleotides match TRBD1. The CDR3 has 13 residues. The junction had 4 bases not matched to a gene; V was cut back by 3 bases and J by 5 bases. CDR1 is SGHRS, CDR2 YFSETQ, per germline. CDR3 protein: CASSSTGLETQYF. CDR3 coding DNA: TGCGCCAGCAGCTCGACAGGGCTGGAGACCCAGTACTTC.

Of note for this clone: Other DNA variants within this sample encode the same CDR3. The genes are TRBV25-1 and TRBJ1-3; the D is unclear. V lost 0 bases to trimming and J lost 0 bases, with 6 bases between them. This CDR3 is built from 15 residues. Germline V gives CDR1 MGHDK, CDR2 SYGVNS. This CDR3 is CASSEYSVSGNTIYF. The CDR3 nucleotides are TGTGCCAGCAGTGAATACTCCGTCTCTGGAAACACCATATATTTT.

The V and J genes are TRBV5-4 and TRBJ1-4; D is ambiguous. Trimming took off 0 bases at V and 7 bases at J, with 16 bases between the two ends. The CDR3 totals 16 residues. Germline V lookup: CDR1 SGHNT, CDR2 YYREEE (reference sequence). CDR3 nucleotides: TGTGCCAGCAGCTTGGAGGTGCGGATGGAGGCTGAAAAACTGTTTTTT. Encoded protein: CASSLEVRMEAEKLFF.

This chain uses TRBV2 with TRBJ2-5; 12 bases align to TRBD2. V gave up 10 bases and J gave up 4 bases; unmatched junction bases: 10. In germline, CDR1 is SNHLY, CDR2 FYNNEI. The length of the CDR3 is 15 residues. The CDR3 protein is CATGRTSGNGETQYF. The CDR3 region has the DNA TGTGCCACCGGACGGACTAGCGGGAATGGAGAGACCCAGTACTTC.

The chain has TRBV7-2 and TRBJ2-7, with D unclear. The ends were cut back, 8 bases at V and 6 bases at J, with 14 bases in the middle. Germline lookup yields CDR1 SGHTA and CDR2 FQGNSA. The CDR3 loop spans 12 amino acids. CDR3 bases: TGTGCCAGCGGGTCCCCCCTGGGCGAGCAGTACTTC. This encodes CASGSPLGEQYF.

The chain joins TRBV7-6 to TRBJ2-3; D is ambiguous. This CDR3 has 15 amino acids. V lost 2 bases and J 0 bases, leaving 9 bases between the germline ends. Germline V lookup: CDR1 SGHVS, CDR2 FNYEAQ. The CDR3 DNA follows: TGTGCCAGCAGCTTAATCACTGGAAGCACAGATACGCAGTATTTT. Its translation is CASSLITGSTDTQYF.

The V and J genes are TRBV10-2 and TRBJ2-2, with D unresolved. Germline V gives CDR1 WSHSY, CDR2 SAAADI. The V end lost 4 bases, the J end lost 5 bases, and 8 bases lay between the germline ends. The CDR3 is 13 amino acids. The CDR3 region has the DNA TGCGCCAGCAGTGTTGGATGGACCGGGGAGCTGTTTTTT. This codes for CASSVGWTGELFF.

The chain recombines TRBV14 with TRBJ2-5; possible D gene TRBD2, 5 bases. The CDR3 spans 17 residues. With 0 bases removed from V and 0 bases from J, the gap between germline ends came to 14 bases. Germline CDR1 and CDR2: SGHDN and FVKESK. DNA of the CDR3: TGTGCCAGCAGCCAAGATAGGAGTGGGAGTTACCAAGAGACCCAGTACTTC. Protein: CASSQDRSGSYQETQYF.

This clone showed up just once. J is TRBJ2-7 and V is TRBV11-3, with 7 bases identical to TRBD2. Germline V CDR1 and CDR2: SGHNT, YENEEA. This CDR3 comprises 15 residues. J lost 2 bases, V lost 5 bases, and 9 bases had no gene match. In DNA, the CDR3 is TGTGCCAGCAGCCCATGGGAGGGGCACCCCTACGAGCAGTACTTC. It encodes CASSPWEGHPYEQYF.

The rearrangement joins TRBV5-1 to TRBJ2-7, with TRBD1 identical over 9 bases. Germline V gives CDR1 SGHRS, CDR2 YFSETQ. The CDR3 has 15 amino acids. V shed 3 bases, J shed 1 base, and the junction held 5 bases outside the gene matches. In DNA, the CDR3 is TGCGCCAGCAGCTCTACAGGGGGCGTTTCCTACGAGCAGTACTTC. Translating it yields CASSSTGGVSYEQYF.

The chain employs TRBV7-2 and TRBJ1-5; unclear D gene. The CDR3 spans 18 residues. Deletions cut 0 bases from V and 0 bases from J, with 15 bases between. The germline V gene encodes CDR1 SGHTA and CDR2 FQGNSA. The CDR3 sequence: CASSLAELTLYSNQPQHF. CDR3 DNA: TGTGCCAGCAGCTTAGCGGAGCTCACCCTATATAGCAATCAGCCCCAGCATTTT.

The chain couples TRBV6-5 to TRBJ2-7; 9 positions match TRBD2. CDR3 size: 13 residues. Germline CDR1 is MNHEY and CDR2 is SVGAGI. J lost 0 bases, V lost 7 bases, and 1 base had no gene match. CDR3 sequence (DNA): TGTGCCAGCACTAGCGGGGCCTCCTACGAGCAGTACTTC. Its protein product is CASTSGASYEQYF.

The CDR3 reads CASRGLFSGNYGYTF. CDR3 coding DNA: TGTGCCAGCAGAGGCCTTTTTTCGGGCAACTATGGCTACACCTTC. The gene calls are TRBV6-1 and TRBJ1-2; D gene uncertain. Trimming left V 6 bases short and J 2 bases short, with 16 bases between. Germline V lookup: CDR1 MNHNS, CDR2 SASEGT. CDR3 length equals 15 residues.

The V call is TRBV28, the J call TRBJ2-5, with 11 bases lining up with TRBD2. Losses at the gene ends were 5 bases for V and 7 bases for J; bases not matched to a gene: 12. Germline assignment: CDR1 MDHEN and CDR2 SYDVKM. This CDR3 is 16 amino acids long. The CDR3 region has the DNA TGTGCCAGCAGTCTCAACCGTAGCGGGAGGGTTGGGACCCAGTACTTC. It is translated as CASSLNRSGRVGTQYF.

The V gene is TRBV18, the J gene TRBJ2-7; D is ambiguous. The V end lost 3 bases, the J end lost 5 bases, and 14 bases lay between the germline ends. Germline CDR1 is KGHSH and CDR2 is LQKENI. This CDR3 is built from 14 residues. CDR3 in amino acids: CASSPASNQDEQYF. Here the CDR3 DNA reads TGTGCCAGCTCACCGGCCTCCAACCAGGACGAGCAGTACTTC.

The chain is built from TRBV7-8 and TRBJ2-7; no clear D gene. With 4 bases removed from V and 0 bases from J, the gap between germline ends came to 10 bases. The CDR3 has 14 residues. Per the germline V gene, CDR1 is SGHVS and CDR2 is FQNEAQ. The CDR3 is CASSSSTLSYEQYF. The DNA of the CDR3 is TGTGCCAGCAGCTCCTCTACACTCTCCTACGAGCAGTACTTC.

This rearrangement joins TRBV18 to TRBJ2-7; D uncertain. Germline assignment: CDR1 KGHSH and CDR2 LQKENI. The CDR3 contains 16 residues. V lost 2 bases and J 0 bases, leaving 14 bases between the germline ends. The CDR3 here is CASSPLGDTSSYEQYF. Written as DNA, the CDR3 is TGTGCCAGCTCACCATTAGGAGACACCTCCTCCTACGAGCAGTACTTC. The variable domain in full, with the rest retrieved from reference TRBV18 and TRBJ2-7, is NAGVMQNPRHLVRRRGQEARLRCSPMKGHSHVYWYRQLPEEGLKFMVYLQKENIIDESGMPKERFSAEFPKEGPSILRIQQVVRGDSAAYFCASSPLGDTSSYEQYFGPGTRLTVT.

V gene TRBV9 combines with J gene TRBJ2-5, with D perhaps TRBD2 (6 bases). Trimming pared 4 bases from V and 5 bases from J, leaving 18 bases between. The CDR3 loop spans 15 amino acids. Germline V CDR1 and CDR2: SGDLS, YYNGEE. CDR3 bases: TGTGCCAGCAGCCCTCAAACGGGGGTTGGGGAGACCCAGTACTTC. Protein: CASSPQTGVGETQYF.

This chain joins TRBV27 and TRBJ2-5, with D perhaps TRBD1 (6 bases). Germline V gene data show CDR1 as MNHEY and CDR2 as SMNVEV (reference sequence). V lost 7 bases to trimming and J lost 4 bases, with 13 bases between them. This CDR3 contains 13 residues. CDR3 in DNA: TGTGCCAGCACCCCTAGGGGGTCAGAGACCCAGTACTTC. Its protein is CASTPRGSETQYF.

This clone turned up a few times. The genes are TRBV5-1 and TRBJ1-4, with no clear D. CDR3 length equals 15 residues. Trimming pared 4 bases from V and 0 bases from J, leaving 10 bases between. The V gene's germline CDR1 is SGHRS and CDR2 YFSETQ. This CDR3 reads CASSQTKATNEKLFF. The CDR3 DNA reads TGCGCCAGCAGCCAAACAAAGGCAACTAATGAAAAACTGTTTTTT.

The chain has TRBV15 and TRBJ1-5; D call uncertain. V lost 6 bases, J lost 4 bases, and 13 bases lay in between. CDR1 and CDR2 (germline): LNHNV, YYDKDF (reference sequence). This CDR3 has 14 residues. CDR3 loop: CATRRGQENQPQHF. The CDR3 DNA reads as TGTGCCACCAGACGAGGTCAGGAGAATCAGCCCCAGCATTTT.

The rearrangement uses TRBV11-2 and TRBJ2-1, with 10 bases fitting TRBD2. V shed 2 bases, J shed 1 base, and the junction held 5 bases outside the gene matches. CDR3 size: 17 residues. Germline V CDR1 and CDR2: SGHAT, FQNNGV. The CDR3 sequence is CASSLMLAGVSYNEQFF. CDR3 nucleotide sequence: TGTGCCAGCAGCTTAATGCTAGCGGGAGTTTCCTACAATGAGCAGTTCTTC.

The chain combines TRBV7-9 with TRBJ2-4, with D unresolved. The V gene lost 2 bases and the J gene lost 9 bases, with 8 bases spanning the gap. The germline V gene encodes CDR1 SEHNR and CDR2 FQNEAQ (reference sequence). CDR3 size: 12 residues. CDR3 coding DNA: TGTGCCAGCAGCTTAACTGCAGGCATTCAGTACTTC. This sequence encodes CASSLTAGIQYF.

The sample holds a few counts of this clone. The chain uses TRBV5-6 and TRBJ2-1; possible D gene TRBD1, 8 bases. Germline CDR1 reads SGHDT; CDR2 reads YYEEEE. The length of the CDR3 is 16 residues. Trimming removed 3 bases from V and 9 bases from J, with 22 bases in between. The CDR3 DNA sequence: TGTGCCAGCAGCTCCAAAGAGGTACAGGGGGAGGGTGAGCAGTTCTTC. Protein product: CASSSKEVQGEGEQFF. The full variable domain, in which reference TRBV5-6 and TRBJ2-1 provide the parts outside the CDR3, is DAGVTQSPTHLIKTRGQQVTLRCSPKSGHDTVSWYQQALGQGPQFIFQYYEEEERQRGNFPDRFSGHQFPNYSSELNVNALLLGDSALYLCASSSKEVQGEGEQFFGPGTRLTVL.